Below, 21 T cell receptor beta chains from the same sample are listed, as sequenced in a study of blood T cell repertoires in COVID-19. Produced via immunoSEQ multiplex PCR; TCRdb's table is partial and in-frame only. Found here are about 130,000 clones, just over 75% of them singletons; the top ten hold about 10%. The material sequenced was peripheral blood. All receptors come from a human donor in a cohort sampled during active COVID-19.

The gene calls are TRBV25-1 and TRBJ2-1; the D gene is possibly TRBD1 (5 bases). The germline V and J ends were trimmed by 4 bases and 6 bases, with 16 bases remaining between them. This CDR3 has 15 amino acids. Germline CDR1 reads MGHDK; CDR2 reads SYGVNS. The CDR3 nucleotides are TGTGCCAGCAGTGGGACAAAATTCTTGACCAATGAGCAGTTCTTC. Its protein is CASSGTKFLTNEQFF.

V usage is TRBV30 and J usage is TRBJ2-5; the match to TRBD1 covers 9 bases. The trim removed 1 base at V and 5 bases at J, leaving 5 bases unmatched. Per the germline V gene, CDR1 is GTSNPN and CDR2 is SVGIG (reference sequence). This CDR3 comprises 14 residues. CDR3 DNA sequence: TGTGCCTGGAGTGCCACAGGGGGCCGGGAGACCCAGTACTTC. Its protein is CAWSATGGRETQYF. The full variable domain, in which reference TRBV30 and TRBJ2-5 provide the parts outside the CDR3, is SQTIHQWPATLVQPVGSPLSLECTVEGTSNPNLYWYRQAAGRGLQLLFYSVGIGQISSEVPQNLSASRPQDRQFILSSKKLLLSDSGFYLCAWSATGGRETQYFGPGTRLLVL.

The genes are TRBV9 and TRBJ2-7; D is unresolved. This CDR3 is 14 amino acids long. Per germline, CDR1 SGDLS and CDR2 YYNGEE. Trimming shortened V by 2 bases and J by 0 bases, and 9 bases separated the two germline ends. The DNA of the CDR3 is TGTGCCAGCAGCGTGTCGGTTAGCTCCTACGAGCAGTACTTC. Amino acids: CASSVSVSSYEQYF.

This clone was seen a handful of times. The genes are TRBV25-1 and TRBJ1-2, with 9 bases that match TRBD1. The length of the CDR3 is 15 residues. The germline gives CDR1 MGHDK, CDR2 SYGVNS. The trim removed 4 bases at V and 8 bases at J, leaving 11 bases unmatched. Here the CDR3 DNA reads TGTGCCAGCAGTGTCCCGGGACAGGGCTTCGGCGGCTACACCTTC. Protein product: CASSVPGQGFGGYTF.

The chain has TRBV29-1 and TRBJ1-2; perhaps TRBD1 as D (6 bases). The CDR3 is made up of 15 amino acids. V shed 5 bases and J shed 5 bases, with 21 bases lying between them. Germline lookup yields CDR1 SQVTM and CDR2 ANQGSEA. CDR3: CSVLGRGTIGYGYTF. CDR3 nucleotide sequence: TGCAGCGTTCTCGGGAGGGGGACAATCGGGTATGGCTACACCTTC. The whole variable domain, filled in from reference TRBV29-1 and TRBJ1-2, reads SAVISQKPSRDICQRGTSLTIQCQVDSQVTMMFWYRQQPGQSLTLIATANQGSEATYESGFVIDKFPISRPNLTFSTLTVSNMSPEDSSIYLCSVLGRGTIGYGYTFGSGTRLTVV.

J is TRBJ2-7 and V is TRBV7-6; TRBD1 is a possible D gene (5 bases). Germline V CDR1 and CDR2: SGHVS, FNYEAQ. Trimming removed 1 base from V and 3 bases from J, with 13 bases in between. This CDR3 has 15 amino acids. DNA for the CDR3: TGTGCCAGCAGCTTAGGGGGTCCCCAGGGCTACGAGCAGTACTTC. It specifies CASSLGGPQGYEQYF.

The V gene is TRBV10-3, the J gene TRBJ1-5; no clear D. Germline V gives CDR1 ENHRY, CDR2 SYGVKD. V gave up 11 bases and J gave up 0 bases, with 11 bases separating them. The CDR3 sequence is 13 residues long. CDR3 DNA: TGTGCCTCTCGCGAAAATAGCAATCAGCCCCAGCATTTT. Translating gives CASRENSNQPQHF.

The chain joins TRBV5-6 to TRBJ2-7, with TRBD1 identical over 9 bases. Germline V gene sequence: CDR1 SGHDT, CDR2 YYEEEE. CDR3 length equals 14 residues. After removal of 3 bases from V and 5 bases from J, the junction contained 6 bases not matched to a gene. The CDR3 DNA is TGTGCCAGCAGCTCCTGGGACAGGGCCCACGAGCAGTACTTC. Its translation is CASSSWDRAHEQYF.

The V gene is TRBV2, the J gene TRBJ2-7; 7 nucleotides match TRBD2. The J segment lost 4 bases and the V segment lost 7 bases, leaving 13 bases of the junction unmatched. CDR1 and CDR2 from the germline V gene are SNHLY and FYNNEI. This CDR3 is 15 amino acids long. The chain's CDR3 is CASTSSGGRPYEQYF. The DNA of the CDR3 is TGTGCCAGCACCTCCTCGGGAGGCCGACCTTACGAGCAGTACTTC.

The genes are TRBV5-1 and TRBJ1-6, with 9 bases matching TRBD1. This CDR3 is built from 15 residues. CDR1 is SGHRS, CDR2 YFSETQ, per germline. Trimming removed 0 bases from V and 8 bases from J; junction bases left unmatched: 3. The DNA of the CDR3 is TGCGCCAGCAGCTTGGGACAGGGGGATTATTCACCCCTCCACTTT. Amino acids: CASSLGQGDYSPLHF. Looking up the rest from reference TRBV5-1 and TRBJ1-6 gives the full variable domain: KAGVTQTPRYLIKTRGQQVTLSCSPISGHRSVSWYQQTPGQGLQFLFEYFSETQRNKGNFPGRFSGRQFSNSRSEMNVSTLELGDSALYLCASSLGQGDYSPLHFGNGTRLTVT.

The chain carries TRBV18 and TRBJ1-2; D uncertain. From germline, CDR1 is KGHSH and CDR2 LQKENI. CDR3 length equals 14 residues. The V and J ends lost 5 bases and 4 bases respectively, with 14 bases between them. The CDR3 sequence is CASSADGEFYGYTF. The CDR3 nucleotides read TGTGCCAGCTCAGCCGACGGGGAGTTCTATGGCTACACCTTC.

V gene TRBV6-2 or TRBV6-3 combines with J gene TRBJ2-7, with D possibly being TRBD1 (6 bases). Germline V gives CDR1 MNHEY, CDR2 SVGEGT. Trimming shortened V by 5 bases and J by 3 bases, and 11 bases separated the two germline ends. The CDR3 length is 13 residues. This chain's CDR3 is CASSHREGYEQYF. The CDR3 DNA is TGTGCCAGCAGTCACAGGGAAGGCTACGAGCAGTACTTC.

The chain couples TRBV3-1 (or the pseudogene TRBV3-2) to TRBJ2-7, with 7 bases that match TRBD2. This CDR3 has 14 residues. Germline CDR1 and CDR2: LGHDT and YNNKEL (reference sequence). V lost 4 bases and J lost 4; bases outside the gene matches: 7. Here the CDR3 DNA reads TGTGCCAGCAGCCGGCCTGGCGGGGGTTACGAGCAGTACTTC. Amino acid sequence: CASSRPGGGYEQYF.

Here the CDR3 reads CASSQGAWASAGGPNEQYF. The CDR3 DNA sequence: TGCGCCAGCAGCCAAGGTGCCTGGGCCTCAGCGGGGGGGCCGAACGAGCAGTACTTC. This chain connects TRBV4-1 to TRBJ2-7, with 10 bases that match TRBD2. There are 19 residues in the CDR3. Looked up from germline, CDR1 is MGHRA and CDR2 is YSYEKL. The trim removed 1 base at V and 5 bases at J, leaving 17 bases unmatched.

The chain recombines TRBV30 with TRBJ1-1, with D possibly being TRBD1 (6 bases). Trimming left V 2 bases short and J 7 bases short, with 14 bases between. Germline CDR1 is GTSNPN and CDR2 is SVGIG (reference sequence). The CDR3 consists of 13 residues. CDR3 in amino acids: CAWSSTGANEAFF. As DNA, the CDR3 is TGTGCCTGGAGTTCGACAGGAGCGAATGAAGCTTTCTTT.

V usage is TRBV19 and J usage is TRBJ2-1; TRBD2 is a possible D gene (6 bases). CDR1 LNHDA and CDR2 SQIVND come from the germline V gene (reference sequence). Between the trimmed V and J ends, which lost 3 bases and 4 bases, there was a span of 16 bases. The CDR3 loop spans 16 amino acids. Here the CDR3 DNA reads TGTGCCAGTAGTATTTTGGGGGGTGGTAGGTACAATGAGCAGTTCTTC. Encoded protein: CASSILGGGRYNEQFF. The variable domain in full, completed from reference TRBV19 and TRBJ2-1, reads DGGITQSPKYLFRKEGQNVTLSCEQNLNHDAMYWYRQDPGQGLRLIYYSQIVNDFQKGDIAEGYSVSREKKESFPLTVTSAQKNPTAFYLCASSILGGGRYNEQFFGPGTRLTVL.

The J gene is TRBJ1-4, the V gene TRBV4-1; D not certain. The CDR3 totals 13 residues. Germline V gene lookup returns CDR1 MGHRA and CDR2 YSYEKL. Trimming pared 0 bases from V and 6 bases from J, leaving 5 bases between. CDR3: CASSQDFDEKLFF. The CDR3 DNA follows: TGCGCCAGCAGCCAAGATTTCGATGAAAAACTGTTTTTT.

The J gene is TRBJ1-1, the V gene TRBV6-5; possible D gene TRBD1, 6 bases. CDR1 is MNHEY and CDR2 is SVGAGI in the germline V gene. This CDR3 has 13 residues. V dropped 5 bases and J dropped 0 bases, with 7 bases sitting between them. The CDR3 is CASSRTVNTEAFF. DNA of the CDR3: TGTGCCAGCAGTAGGACAGTGAACACTGAAGCTTTCTTT.

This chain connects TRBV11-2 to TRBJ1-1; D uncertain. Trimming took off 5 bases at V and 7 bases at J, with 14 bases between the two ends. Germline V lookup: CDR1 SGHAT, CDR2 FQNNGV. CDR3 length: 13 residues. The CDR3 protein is CASSPGIEHEAFF. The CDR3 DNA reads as TGTGCCAGCAGCCCCGGGATAGAGCATGAAGCTTTCTTT.

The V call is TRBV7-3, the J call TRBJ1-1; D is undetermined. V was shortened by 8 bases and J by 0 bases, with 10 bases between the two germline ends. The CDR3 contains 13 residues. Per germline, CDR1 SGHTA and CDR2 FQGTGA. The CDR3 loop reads CASAPYLNTEAFF. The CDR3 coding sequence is TGTGCCAGCGCCCCCTACCTGAACACTGAAGCTTTCTTT.

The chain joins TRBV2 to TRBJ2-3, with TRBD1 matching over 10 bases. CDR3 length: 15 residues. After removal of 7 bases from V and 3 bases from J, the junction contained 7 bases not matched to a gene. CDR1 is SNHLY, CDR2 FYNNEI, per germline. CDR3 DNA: TGTGCCAGCACCGACGACAGGGGGCGAACAGATACGCAGTATTTT. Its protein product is CASTDDRGRTDTQYF.